This T cell receptor (beta chain) was documented in a study of graft-versus-host responses after intestinal transplantation. Study in general: Anti-thymocyte globulin induction, then tacrolimus and steroids for about 3 years, went to all recipients.

The CDR3 contains 11 residues. Germline CDR1 and CDR2: SEHNR and FQNEAQ (reference sequence). The V and J ends lost 6 bases and 8 bases respectively, with 10 bases between them. Relative to its sample, this clone is medium-sized (0.01 to 0.1%). The sample has other DNA sequences that encode this CDR3 too. Method: immunoSEQ multiplex PCR; TCRdb's copy keeps in-frame clones and lacks some. This sample has tens of thousands of clones, with roughly 92% found just once. The genes are TRBV7-9 and TRBJ1-2; D not certain. The sequence was obtained from a human patient who received an intestinal transplant, so some T cells may come from the graft donor. The sample was bone marrow, taken 700 to 850 days after intestinal transplantation. CDR3 in DNA: TGTGCCAGCAGTAGGTCCTACGGCTACACCTTC. This codes for CASSRSYGYTF.